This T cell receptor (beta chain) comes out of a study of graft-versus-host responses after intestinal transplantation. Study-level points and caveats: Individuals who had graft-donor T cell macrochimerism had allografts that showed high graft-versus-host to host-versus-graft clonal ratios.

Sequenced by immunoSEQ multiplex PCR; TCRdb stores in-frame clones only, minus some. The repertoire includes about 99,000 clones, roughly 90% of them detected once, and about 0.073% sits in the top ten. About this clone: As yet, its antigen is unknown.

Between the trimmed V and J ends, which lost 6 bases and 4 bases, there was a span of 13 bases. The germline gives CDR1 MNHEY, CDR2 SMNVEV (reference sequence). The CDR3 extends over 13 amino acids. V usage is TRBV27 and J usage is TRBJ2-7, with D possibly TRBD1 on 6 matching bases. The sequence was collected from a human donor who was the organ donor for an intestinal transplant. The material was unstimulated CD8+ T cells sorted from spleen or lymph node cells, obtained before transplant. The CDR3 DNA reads TGTGCCAGCAGGGGGGCCTCGAGTTACGAGCAGTACTTC. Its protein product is CASRGASSYEQYF.